The present T cell receptor (beta chain) was sequenced within a study of shared clonotypes between healthy human individuals. Cells designated naive CD8 were CD45RO-negative and were positively selected for CCR7, with terminally differentiated effector memory CD45RA+ cells excluded. Clones were sequenced by immunoSEQ multiplex PCR, and TCRdb holds only the in-frame ones, with some missing. The sample lists millions of clones, 85% to 95% occurring once. CDR3 size: 14 residues. Trimming took off 7 bases at V and 6 bases at J, with 18 bases between the two ends. Per germline, CDR1 MNHNS and CDR2 SASEGT.

The sequence was collected from a man aged 18 to 35 in good health. The material sequenced was naive CD8+ T cells sorted from blood. The chain recombines TRBV6-1 with TRBJ1-2, with TRBD1 as a possible D gene (5 bases). CDR3 protein: CASTQGFRSDGYTF. In DNA form, the CDR3 reads TGTGCCAGCACTCAGGGATTTAGGTCGGATGGCTACACCTTC.